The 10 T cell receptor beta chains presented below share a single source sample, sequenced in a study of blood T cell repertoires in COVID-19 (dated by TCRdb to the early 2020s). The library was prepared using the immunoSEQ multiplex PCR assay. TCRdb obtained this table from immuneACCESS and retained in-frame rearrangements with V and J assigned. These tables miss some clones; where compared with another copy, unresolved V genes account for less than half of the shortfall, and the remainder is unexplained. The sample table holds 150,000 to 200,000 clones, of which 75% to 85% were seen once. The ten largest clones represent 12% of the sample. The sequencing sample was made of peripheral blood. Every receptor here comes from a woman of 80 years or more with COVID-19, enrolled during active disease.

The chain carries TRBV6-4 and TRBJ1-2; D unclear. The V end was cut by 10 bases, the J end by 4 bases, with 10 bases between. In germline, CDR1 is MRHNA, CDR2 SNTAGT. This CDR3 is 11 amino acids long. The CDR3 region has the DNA TGTGCCACCCCCTGGAGCTATGGCTACACCTTC. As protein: CATPWSYGYTF.

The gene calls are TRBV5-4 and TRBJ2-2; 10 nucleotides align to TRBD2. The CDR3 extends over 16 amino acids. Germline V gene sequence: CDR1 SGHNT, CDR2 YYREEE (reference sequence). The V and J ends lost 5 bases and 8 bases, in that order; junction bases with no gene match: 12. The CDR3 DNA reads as TGTGCCAGCAGTTCCCCGGGTAGCGGGGGGTCGGGGGAGCTGTTTTTT. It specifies CASSSPGSGGSGELFF.

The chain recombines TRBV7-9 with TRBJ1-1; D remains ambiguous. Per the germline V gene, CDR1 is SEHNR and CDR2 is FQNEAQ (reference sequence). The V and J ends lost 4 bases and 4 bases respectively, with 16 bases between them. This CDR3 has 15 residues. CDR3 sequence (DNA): TGTGCCAGCAGCTCCGTATCGGCTGCGGCCACTGAAGCTTTCTTT. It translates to CASSSVSAAATEAFF.

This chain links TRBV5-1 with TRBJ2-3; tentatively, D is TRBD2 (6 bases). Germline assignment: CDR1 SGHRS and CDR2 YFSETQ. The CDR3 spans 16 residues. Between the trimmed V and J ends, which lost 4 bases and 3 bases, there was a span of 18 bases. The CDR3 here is CASSDMTTGETDTQYF. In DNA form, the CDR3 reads TGCGCCAGCAGCGACATGACCACGGGAGAGACAGATACGCAGTATTTT.

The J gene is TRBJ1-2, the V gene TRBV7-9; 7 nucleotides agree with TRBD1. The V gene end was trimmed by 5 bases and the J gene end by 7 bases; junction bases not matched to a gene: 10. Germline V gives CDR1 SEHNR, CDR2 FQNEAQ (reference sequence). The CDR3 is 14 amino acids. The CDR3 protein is CASSLNDRDSGYTF. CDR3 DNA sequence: TGTGCCAGCAGCCTGAACGACAGGGATTCTGGCTACACCTTC.

CDR3 bases: TGCGCCAGCAGCCAAGGCTGGGGAGGAACCGGGGAGCTGTTTTTT. Its protein is CASSQGWGGTGELFF. V and J are TRBV4-3 and TRBJ2-2; TRBD2 is a possible D gene (6 bases). CDR3 size: 15 residues. V shed 1 base and J shed 5 bases, with 11 bases lying between them. Germline assignment: CDR1 LGHNA and CDR2 YSLEER.

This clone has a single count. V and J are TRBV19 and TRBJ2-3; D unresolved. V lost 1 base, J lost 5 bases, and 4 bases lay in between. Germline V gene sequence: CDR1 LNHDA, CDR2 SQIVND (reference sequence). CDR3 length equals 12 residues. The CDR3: CASSIGEDTQYF. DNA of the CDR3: TGTGCCAGTAGTATAGGAGAAGATACGCAGTATTTT.

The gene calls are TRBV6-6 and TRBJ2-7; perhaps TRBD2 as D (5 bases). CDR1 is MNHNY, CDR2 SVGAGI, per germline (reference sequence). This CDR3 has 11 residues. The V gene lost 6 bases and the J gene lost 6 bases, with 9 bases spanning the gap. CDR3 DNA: TGTGCCAGCAGCACCGGGATCGAGCAGTACTTC. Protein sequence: CASSTGIEQYF.

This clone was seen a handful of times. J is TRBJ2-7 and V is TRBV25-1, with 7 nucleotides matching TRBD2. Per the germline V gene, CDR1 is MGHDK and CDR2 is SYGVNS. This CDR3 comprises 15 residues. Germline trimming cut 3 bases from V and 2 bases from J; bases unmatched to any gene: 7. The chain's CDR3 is CASSEGQRGTYEQYF. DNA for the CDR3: TGTGCCAGCAGTGAGGGGCAGCGGGGCACCTACGAGCAGTACTTC.

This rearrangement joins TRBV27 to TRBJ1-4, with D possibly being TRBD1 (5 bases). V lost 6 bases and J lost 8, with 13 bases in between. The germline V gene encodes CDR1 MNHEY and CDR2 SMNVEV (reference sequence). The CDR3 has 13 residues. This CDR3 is CASSLYRGEKLFF. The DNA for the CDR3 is TGTGCCAGCAGCCTGTATCGGGGGGAAAAACTGTTTTTT.